This T cell receptor (beta chain) was recovered during a study of PD-1 blockade in mismatch repair-deficient tumors. Broader study findings: Tumor-resident clones, often absent from pretreatment blood, expanded after pembrolizumab and then contracted.

TCRs were sequenced from a few patients responding to pembrolizumab. TCRdb's copy holds only in-frame clones and misses some; the assay was immunoSEQ multiplex PCR. The table has 120,000 or so clones, around 86% seen once; the top ten hold roughly 12%. The CDR3 covers 14 residues. Trimming cost V 5 bases and J 6 bases, with 17 bases left between them. Germline values: CDR1 SQVTM, CDR2 ANQGSEA. Turning to this clone: The antigen is undetermined.

The sequences come from peripheral blood, collected 44 weeks after starting pembrolizumab. The rearrangement links TRBV29-1 to TRBJ2-1; perhaps D is TRBD1 or TRBD2 (5 bases each). The receptor was isolated from an adult with mismatch repair-deficient cancer. The CDR3 region is CSVFERGAGNEQFF. In DNA form, the CDR3 reads TGCAGCGTTTTTGAGAGGGGCGCCGGCAATGAGCAGTTCTTC.